These 17 T cell receptor beta chains share one sample of origin, sequenced in a study of PD-1 blockade in classical Hodgkin lymphoma. Each patient's relapse followed autologous stem cell transplantation, and brentuximab vedotin exposure varied. Clones were sequenced by immunoSEQ multiplex PCR, and TCRdb holds only the in-frame ones, with some missing. The data show more than 10,000 clones, with about nine tenths seen just once and 8% to 11% held by the top ten. Sequencing was performed on peripheral blood mononuclear cells (PBMCs), taken at baseline. Receptor source: a human donor with classical Hodgkin lymphoma.

J is TRBJ1-2 and V is TRBV28, with TRBD1 matching over 8 bases. The CDR3 consists of 16 residues. CDR1 and CDR2 from the germline V gene are MDHEN and SYDVKM. V gave up 4 bases and J gave up 2 bases; unmatched junction bases: 9. The DNA of the CDR3 is TGTGCCAGCAGTTCTCTCCGGACAGGGCGGAACTATGGCTACACCTTC. Protein: CASSSLRTGRNYGYTF.

The V gene is TRBV20-1, the J gene TRBJ2-1; maybe TRBD1 (5 bases). Per the germline V gene, CDR1 is DFQATT and CDR2 is SNEGSKA (reference sequence). V lost 8 bases and J 4 bases, leaving 6 bases between the germline ends. The CDR3 contains 10 residues. Here the CDR3 DNA reads TGCAGTAAGGGGTACAATGAGCAGTTCTTC. Protein: CSKGYNEQFF.

This rearrangement joins TRBV14 to TRBJ2-3; TRBD2 aligns across 8 bases. V lost 1 base to trimming and J lost 3 bases; unmatched junction nucleotides: 3. The CDR3 contains 15 residues. The germline gives CDR1 SGHDN, CDR2 FVKESK. The CDR3 sequence is CASSQVASGTDTQYF. The CDR3 region has the DNA TGTGCCAGCAGCCAAGTAGCTAGCGGGACAGATACGCAGTATTTT.

The chain links TRBV30 to TRBJ1-2; D is unclear. In germline, CDR1 is GTSNPN, CDR2 SVGIG (reference sequence). The length of the CDR3 is 15 residues. Trimming removed 3 bases from V and 5 bases from J, with 19 bases in between. The CDR3 coding sequence is TGTGCCTGGAGGACTCCCCCGGGTCCTTTTTATGGCTACACCTTC. Translated: CAWRTPPGPFYGYTF.

The chain combines TRBV5-1 with TRBJ1-1, with D perhaps TRBD1 (6 bases). V lost 2 bases to trimming and J lost 1 base, with 9 bases between them. The CDR3 has 14 residues. Germline V gene sequence: CDR1 SGHRS, CDR2 YFSETQ. Here the CDR3 reads CASSFRQENTEAFF. The CDR3 coding sequence is TGCGCCAGCAGCTTTCGACAGGAGAACACTGAAGCTTTCTTT. The full variable domain, completed using reference TRBV5-1 and TRBJ1-1, is KAGVTQTPRYLIKTRGQQVTLSCSPISGHRSVSWYQQTPGQGLQFLFEYFSETQRNKGNFPGRFSGRQFSNSRSEMNVSTLELGDSALYLCASSFRQENTEAFFGQGTRLTVV.

This clone is a singleton in its sample. The chain joins TRBV6-6 to TRBJ2-7, with 8 positions matching TRBD1. Trimming cost V 6 bases and J 7 bases; bases outside gene matches: 8. This CDR3 has 13 residues. The germline CDR1 and CDR2 sequences are MNHNY and SVGAGI (reference sequence). CDR3 residues: CASSRDRLGEQYF. The CDR3 bases are TGTGCCAGCAGCCGGGACAGGCTAGGTGAGCAGTACTTC.

By sample share, this clone is medium-sized (0.01 to 0.1%). The gene calls are TRBV4-1 and TRBJ1-2; D is undetermined. The germline gives CDR1 MGHRA, CDR2 YSYEKL. The CDR3 totals 14 residues. Trimming removed 0 bases from V and 7 bases from J, with 12 bases in between. CDR3 DNA sequence: TGCGCCAGCAGCCAAGATAGGGCAAAGGTTGGCTACACCTTC. This codes for CASSQDRAKVGYTF.

The chain is built from TRBV25-1 and TRBJ1-4, with D possibly being TRBD1 (5 bases). The CDR3 is 14 amino acids. Trimming took off 3 bases at V and 4 bases at J, with 9 bases between the two ends. Looked up from germline, CDR1 is MGHDK and CDR2 is SYGVNS. The CDR3 here is CASSEGVLNEKLFF. In DNA, the CDR3 is TGTGCCAGCAGTGAGGGGGTTCTTAATGAAAAACTGTTTTTT.

V gene TRBV21-1 combines with J gene TRBJ2-4; TRBD2, as called in the table, went unchecked against the DNA. TRBV21-1 is designated a pseudogene. The CDR3 consists of 19 residues. The CDR3 region is CASSKLLAGAPIAKNIQYF. The CDR3 nucleotides read TGTGCCAGCAGCAAATTACTAGCGGGAGCGCCAATAGCCAAAAACATTCAGTACTTC.

The J gene is TRBJ2-2, the V gene TRBV2, with no clear D. The CDR3 extends over 12 amino acids. Germline-derived CDR1 and CDR2 are SNHLY and FYNNEI. V lost 3 bases, J lost 6 bases, and 5 bases lay in between. The CDR3 spells CASSDRPGELFF. Here the CDR3 DNA reads TGTGCCAGCAGTGACCGACCCGGGGAGCTGTTTTTT.

The chain carries TRBV7-9 and TRBJ1-2; 9 bases line up with TRBD1. CDR3 length: 15 residues. CDR1 and CDR2 (germline): SEHNR, FQNEAQ (reference sequence). J lost 4 bases, V lost 3 bases, and 6 bases had no gene match. CDR3: CASSFLDRGPYGYTF. CDR3 nucleotide sequence: TGTGCCAGCAGCTTCCTGGACAGGGGCCCCTATGGCTACACCTTC.

This clone was observed once. This chain uses TRBV29-1 with TRBJ1-1; a possible D gene is TRBD1 (5 bases). V was shortened by 2 bases and J by 0 bases, with 7 bases between the two germline ends. This CDR3 region has 13 residues. The V gene's germline CDR1 is SQVTM and CDR2 ANQGSEA. The CDR3 region has the DNA TGCAGCGTTGAAAGACAGTTGAACACTGAAGCTTTCTTT. Protein sequence: CSVERQLNTEAFF.

V usage is TRBV7-2 and J usage is TRBJ1-2; 7 bases line up with TRBD1. This CDR3 is 14 amino acids long. The germline gives CDR1 SGHTA, CDR2 FQGNSA. The trim removed 1 base at V and 4 bases at J, leaving 3 bases unmatched. Here the CDR3 DNA reads TGTGCCAGCAGCTTAGTTAGGACAGGCTATGGCTACACCTTC. Its translation is CASSLVRTGYGYTF.

This clone has only one observation. V gene TRBV5-1 combines with J gene TRBJ1-2; a weak D match, TRBD1 (6 bases). The CDR3 consists of 14 residues. Per the germline V gene, CDR1 is SGHRS and CDR2 is YFSETQ. V was trimmed by 4 bases and J by 0 bases, leaving 10 bases between them. CDR3 region: CASSGGTTNYGYTF. CDR3 DNA sequence: TGCGCCAGCAGCGGCGGGACAACTAACTATGGCTACACCTTC.

V is TRBV18 and J is TRBJ2-2; weak D call: TRBD1 (5 bases). V shed 1 base and J shed 3 bases, with 9 bases lying between them. CDR1 KGHSH and CDR2 LQKENI come from the germline V gene. The CDR3 has 15 residues. Here the CDR3 reads CASSPLQGYTGELFF. The CDR3 DNA reads TGTGCCAGCTCACCACTGCAGGGATACACCGGGGAGCTGTTTTTT.

The genes are TRBV5-1 and TRBJ1-3, with D possibly TRBD1 on 5 matching bases. V was trimmed by 5 bases and J by 0 bases, leaving 9 bases between them. The CDR3 covers 14 residues. Germline CDR1 and CDR2: SGHRS and YFSETQ. This CDR3 reads CASSGGSSGNTIYF. The CDR3 nucleotides are TGCGCCAGCAGTGGGGGGAGCTCTGGAAACACCATATATTTT.

The rearrangement uses TRBV7-4 and TRBJ2-5; D may be TRBD2 (6 bases). The CDR3 loop spans 13 amino acids. V shed 11 bases and J shed 2 bases, with 15 bases lying between them. Germline V gene data show CDR1 as SGHVT and CDR2 as SQSDAQ. The CDR3 coding sequence is TGTGCCCTTGATGAACTAGCTCAAGAGACCCAGTACTTC. It specifies CALDELAQETQYF.